One and the same sample provided the 10 T cell receptor beta chains below, sequenced in a study of T cells in Graves' hyperthyroidism and ophthalmopathy. Authors of the study amplified TCR beta CDR3 regions from RNA transcripts. During a first-round RT-PCR of the TCR CDR3, the HTBI primer set was used. TCRdb ran MiXCR on the multiplex PCR reads and lists one entry per CDR3 protein. The sample shows about 370,000 distinct CDR3 sequences, roughly 15% of them seen only once. The sample taken for sequencing was blood. The source is a woman aged 60 to 75 with Graves' ophthalmopathy.

To note about this clonotype: The final CDR3 position lacks the conserved phenylalanine or tryptophan, pointing to a likely read error. This rearrangement joins TRBV5-1 to TRBJ2-1, with 8 bases matching TRBD1. The trim removed 2 bases at V and 4 bases at J, leaving 5 bases unmatched. This CDR3 has 15 residues. CDR1 is SGHRS, CDR2 YFSETQ, per germline. CDR3 amino acids: CASSLTGGLYNEQFS. DNA for the CDR3: TGCGCCAGCAGCTTAACAGGGGGACTTTACAATGAGCAGTTCTCC.

The rearrangement uses TRBV12-3 or TRBV12-4 and TRBJ1-1, with D possibly matching TRBD1 (6 bases). This CDR3 spans 14 amino acids. Trimming stripped 5 bases from V and 1 base from J, with 11 bases between. CDR3 amino acids: CASSPWGPNTEAFF. CDR3 DNA: TGTGCCAGCAGTCCCTGGGGGCCGAACACTGAAGCTTTCTTT.

Ten or more counts support this clonotype. The CDR3 coding sequence is TGTGCCAGCAGGGACAACTCCTACGAGCAGTACTTC. It encodes CASRDNSYEQYF. V usage is TRBV2 and J usage is TRBJ2-7; a weak D match, TRBD1 (5 bases). The germline gives CDR1 SNHLY, CDR2 FYNNEI. The CDR3 spans 12 residues. The germline V and J ends were trimmed by 6 bases and 0 bases, with 6 bases remaining between them.

This clonotype has ten or more counts. The gene calls are TRBV12-3 or TRBV12-4 and TRBJ2-1; the D is unclear. This CDR3 spans 14 amino acids. The V end lost 7 bases, the J end lost 6 bases, and 16 bases lay between the germline ends. In DNA, the CDR3 is TGTGCCAGCACCTTATGGAGTTCGGCCAATGAGCAGTTCTTC. The encoded protein is CASTLWSSANEQFF.

This clonotype was seen once. The CDR3, as DNA: TGTGCCACCAGTGACGGGACAGAATTATACGAGCAGTACTTC. It yields the protein CATSDGTELYEQYF. This rearrangement joins TRBV24-1 to TRBJ2-7; 7 bases fit TRBD1. Germline V CDR1 and CDR2: KGHDR, SFDVKD. J gave up 4 bases and V 4 bases, and 6 bases lay outside the gene matches. CDR3 length: 14 amino acids.

This clonotype came up many times. In DNA form, the CDR3 reads TGCGCCAGCAGCTTGGCGCTCAGGAGCGGTGGCTACACCTTC. Amino acids: CASSLALRSGGYTF. The V call is TRBV5-1, the J call TRBJ1-2, with no clear D. Germline V gene lookup returns CDR1 SGHRS and CDR2 YFSETQ. The germline V and J ends were trimmed by 0 bases and 7 bases, with 13 bases remaining between them. This CDR3 has 14 residues.

This clonotype was observed many times. The chain carries TRBV3-1 and TRBJ2-1; D gene unclear. From germline, CDR1 is LGHDT and CDR2 YNNKEL (reference sequence). Trimming left V 5 bases short and J 3 bases short, with 14 bases between. This CDR3 region has 15 residues. CDR3 DNA sequence: TGTGCCAGCAGCTCAAGATTGGCTATCTACAATGAGCAGTTCTTC. It translates to CASSSRLAIYNEQFF.

There are many counts of this clonotype. The chain is built from TRBV29-1 and TRBJ2-2; TRBD2 is a possible D gene (5 bases). CDR1 SQVTM and CDR2 ANQGSEA come from the germline V gene. Trimming took off 0 bases at V and 6 bases at J, with 14 bases between the two ends. The length of the CDR3 is 15 residues. The CDR3 bases are TGCAGCGTTGAAGACTTCGGGGATAAGGCCGGGGAGCTGTTTTTT. This translates into CSVEDFGDKAGELFF.

This clonotype was counted at least ten times. CDR3 nucleotides: TGTGCCAGCAGCGCTAGTGGACTAGCGGGAGCCTACGAGCAGTACTTC. As protein: CASSASGLAGAYEQYF. The chain uses TRBV7-9 and TRBJ2-7, with 13 bases that match TRBD2. Germline assignment: CDR1 SEHNR and CDR2 FQNEAQ (reference sequence). The CDR3 totals 16 residues. V shed 5 bases and J 2 bases; nucleotides not matched to a gene: 6. The full variable domain, rest sourced from reference TRBV7-9 and TRBJ2-7, is DTGVSQNPRHKITKRGQNVTFRCDPISEHNRLYWYRQTLGQGPEFLTYFQNEAQLEKSRLLSDRFSAERPKGSFSTLEIQRTEQGDSAMYLCASSASGLAGAYEQYFGPGTRLTVT.

This clonotype was seen a handful of times. The chain is built from TRBV10-3 and TRBJ1-6, with 7 bases identical to TRBD1. CDR3 length: 16 amino acids. Trimming at V came to 6 bases and at J to 6 bases, leaving 11 bases not matched to a gene. The germline gives CDR1 ENHRY, CDR2 SYGVKD. CDR3 protein: CAIRGEGATGNSPLHF. CDR3 sequence (DNA): TGTGCCATCAGGGGAGAGGGGGCGACCGGTAATTCACCCCTCCACTTT.